These 29 T cell receptor beta chains were sequenced from one sample in a study of post-analysis software for immune sequencing data. Which antigens these TCRs recognize remains unknown. Study results and caveats: Included in a set of several TRBV segments more frequent in patients than controls were TRBV5-6, TRBV5-1 and TRBV20-1.

Unique molecular identifiers had been added to the TCR beta cDNA libraries. TCRdb analysed the PCR reads with MiXCR anew, one entry per CDR3 protein. This sample yields around 400,000 distinct CDR3 sequences, of which about a third are seen a single time; around 15% belongs to the top ten. Sequences were obtained from blood. All receptors come from a girl aged 10 to 17 with multiple sclerosis.

This sequence joins TRBV3-1 and TRBJ2-2, with a weak D call TRBD1 (6 bases). Trimming took 0 bases from V and 3 from J, leaving 14 bases between them. Germline V lookup: CDR1 LGHDT, CDR2 YNNKEL (reference sequence). CDR3 length equals 17 residues. The DNA for the CDR3 is TGTGCCAGCAGCCAAGAGGTTACAGGGTCGGACACCGGGGAGCTGTTTTTT. Protein sequence: CASSQEVTGSDTGELFF.

In its sample, this clonotype was seen a few times. A junction boundary mismatches the germline segment, possibly from a read error. The chain recombines TRBV29-1 with TRBJ1-2, with TRBD1 as a possible D gene (5 bases). CDR1 and CDR2 (germline): SQVTM, ANQGSEA. This CDR3 region has 14 residues. Here the CDR3 DNA reads TGCGGCGTTGAAGGCCTAGGGGCCGGATATGGCTACACCTTC. The encoded protein is CGVEGLGAGYGYTF.

This clonotype was recorded many times. V and J are TRBV29-1 and TRBJ2-3, with D hard to call. The CDR3 loop spans 12 amino acids. V shed 1 base and J shed 2 bases, with 4 bases lying between them. Germline CDR1 is SQVTM and CDR2 is ANQGSEA. CDR3 residues: CSVEAHTDTQYF. CDR3 bases: TGCAGCGTTGAAGCACACACAGATACGCAGTATTTT.

To note about this clonotype: A junction end diverges from the germline sequence, so it may reflect a read error. The genes are TRBV6-4 and TRBJ2-7; D may correspond to TRBD1 or TRBD2 (7 bases each). CDR3 length equals 13 residues. The V gene's germline CDR1 is MRHNA and CDR2 SNTAGT. The CDR3: CASSDQGGGERYF. The CDR3 DNA follows: TGTGCCAGCAGTGACCAGGGGGGGGGCGAGCGGTACTTC.

The rearrangement joins TRBV6-2 or TRBV6-3 to TRBJ2-3, with TRBD1 as a possible D gene (5 bases). The length of the CDR3 is 15 residues. V was cut by 2 bases and J by 2 bases, with 11 bases left in between. Germline V lookup: CDR1 MNHEY, CDR2 SVGEGT. Here the CDR3 DNA reads TGTGCCAGCAGTTACCGAAGACAGATCACAGATACGCAGTATTTT. Its translation is CASSYRRQITDTQYF.

The gene calls are TRBV12-5 and TRBJ2-1; 7 bases match TRBD1. The V and J ends lost 1 base and 5 bases, in that order; junction bases with no gene match: 8. The length of the CDR3 is 16 residues. Per the germline V gene, CDR1 is LGHNT and CDR2 is FRNRAP. CDR3 region: CASGLALDRVDNEQFF. DNA for the CDR3: TGTGCTAGTGGTTTGGCCCTCGACAGGGTAGACAATGAGCAGTTCTTC.

The chain is built from TRBV14 and TRBJ2-5, with no clear D. V was cut by 0 bases and J by 7 bases, with 12 bases left in between. The CDR3 consists of 14 residues. Germline CDR1 and CDR2: SGHDN and FVKESK. CDR3 nucleotide sequence: TGTGCCAGCAGCCAAGAGTGGGGTCGTGGGACCCAGTACTTC. It translates to CASSQEWGRGTQYF.

The J gene is TRBJ2-5, the V gene TRBV7-3; 9 positions agree with TRBD1. CDR3 size: 13 residues. The V and J ends lost 6 bases and 11 bases, in that order; junction bases with no gene match: 10. Germline V gene lookup returns CDR1 SGHTA and CDR2 FQGTGA. CDR3 DNA sequence: TGTGCCAGCAGGTCAGAACGGACAGGGGAGCAGTACTTC. Protein sequence: CASRSERTGEQYF.

This clonotype appeared once. The genes are TRBV3-1 and TRBJ2-7; D gene unclear. V was trimmed by 1 base and J by 9 bases, leaving 10 bases between them. The CDR3 is made up of 12 amino acids. Germline loops: CDR1 LGHDT, CDR2 YNNKEL (reference sequence). CDR3 sequence: CASSQGDRGQYF. CDR3 DNA: TGTGCCAGCAGCCAAGGGGATAGAGGGCAGTACTTC.

The rearrangement uses TRBV7-3 and TRBJ2-3; the match to TRBD1 covers 7 bases. CDR3 length equals 15 residues. Germline CDR1 is SGHTA and CDR2 is FQGTGA. Unmatched junction bases numbered 7, after V lost 3 bases and J lost 4 bases. The CDR3, as DNA: TGTGCCAGCAGCTTCTCGGGACAGTCGTCAGATACGCAGTATTTT. This encodes CASSFSGQSSDTQYF. The entire variable domain, with the rest obtained from reference TRBV7-3 and TRBJ2-3, is as follows: GAGVSQTPSNKVTEKGKYVELRCDPISGHTALYWYRQSLGQGPEFLIYFQGTGAADDSGLPNDRFFAVRPEGSVSTLKIQRTERGDSAVYLCASSFSGQSSDTQYFGPGTRLTVL.

This clonotype was detected only a few times. This sequence joins TRBV7-2 and TRBJ1-2; D remains ambiguous. With 1 base removed from V and 3 bases from J, the gap between germline ends came to 12 bases. There are 15 residues in the CDR3. The V gene's germline CDR1 is SGHTA and CDR2 FQGNSA. The DNA for the CDR3 is TGTGCCAGCAGCTTAGTGGCCGGGGAGGACTATGGCTACACCTTC. This sequence encodes CASSLVAGEDYGYTF.

Only a few counts were recorded for this clonotype. A read error may account for a junction end that differs from germline. The chain combines TRBV7-7 with TRBJ2-1; 14 bases are a match to TRBD2. CDR3 length: 15 residues. Germline V lookup: CDR1 SSHAT, CDR2 FNYEAQ (reference sequence). CDR3 DNA: TGTGCTAGCAGTTTGACTAGCGGGGGGGCCCATGAGCAGTTCTTC. Its translation: CASSLTSGGAHEQFF.

This clonotype has just a few counts. V and J are TRBV12-3 or TRBV12-4 and TRBJ2-3, with unresolved D. The CDR3 has 14 residues. Trimming took 2 bases from V and 3 from J, leaving 9 bases between them. The CDR3 DNA reads TGTGCCAGCAGTTTATCCTTCATAACAGATACGCAGTATTTT. Translated, it gives CASSLSFITDTQYF.

The chain joins TRBV12-3 or TRBV12-4 to TRBJ2-5; maybe TRBD2 (5 bases). Trimming took off 3 bases at V and 6 bases at J, with 14 bases between the two ends. CDR3 size: 14 residues. CDR3 bases: TGTGCCAGCAGTTTCAGGAGGTTTCAACAGACCCAGTACTTC. It yields the protein CASSFRRFQQTQYF.

J is TRBJ2-1 and V is TRBV7-6; D not resolved. This CDR3 is 13 amino acids long. V dropped 7 bases and J dropped 4 bases, with 11 bases sitting between them. Germline lookup yields CDR1 SGHVS and CDR2 FNYEAQ. CDR3 sequence (DNA): TGTGCCAGCACCCCTTCGGGTTACAATGAGCAGTTCTTC. Translating it yields CASTPSGYNEQFF.

This clonotype was counted only a few times. The chain links TRBV5-1 to TRBJ2-5; no clear D gene. Germline values: CDR1 SGHRS, CDR2 YFSETQ. The CDR3 is made up of 13 amino acids. Trimming removed 0 bases at V and 5 bases at J, with 8 bases between. The CDR3 loop reads CASSLGSLETQYF. As DNA, the CDR3 is TGCGCCAGCAGCTTGGGCAGCTTGGAGACCCAGTACTTC.

This clonotype was counted only a few times. The chain is built from TRBV5-4 and TRBJ2-5, with TRBD2 as a possible D gene (5 bases). With 2 bases removed from V and 2 bases from J, the gap between germline ends came to 10 bases. Germline V gene sequence: CDR1 SGHNT, CDR2 YYREEE (reference sequence). The CDR3 covers 14 residues. Written as DNA, the CDR3 is TGTGCCAGCAGCTTCCGGGATAATCAAGAGACCCAGTACTTC. This encodes CASSFRDNQETQYF. The full variable domain, its missing parts supplied by reference TRBV5-4 and TRBJ2-5, is ETGVTQSPTHLIKTRGQQVTLRCSSQSGHNTVSWYQQALGQGPQFIFQYYREEENGRGNFPPRFSGLQFPNYSSELNVNALELDDSALYLCASSFRDNQETQYFGPGTRLLVL.

This clonotype was observed a handful of times. The chain recombines TRBV27 with TRBJ2-3, with D perhaps TRBD1 (5 bases). Germline CDR1 is MNHEY and CDR2 is SMNVEV (reference sequence). V was cut by 6 bases and J by 0 bases, with 13 bases left in between. The CDR3 loop spans 15 amino acids. CDR3 region: CASRSGYSSTDTQYF. The CDR3 DNA follows: TGTGCCAGCAGGTCAGGGTATTCTAGCACAGATACGCAGTATTTT.

The genes are TRBV27 and TRBJ1-1; unclear D gene. CDR1 is MNHEY and CDR2 is SMNVEV in the germline V gene (reference sequence). This CDR3 has 12 residues. The V and J ends lost 9 bases and 3 bases respectively, with 11 bases between them. The CDR3: CASGRGDTEAFF. The CDR3 coding sequence is TGTGCCAGTGGCCGTGGGGACACTGAAGCTTTCTTT.

V gene TRBV27 combines with J gene TRBJ2-5, with D possibly matching TRBD1 (5 bases). The germline CDR1 and CDR2 sequences are MNHEY and SMNVEV (reference sequence). The CDR3 length is 13 residues. Between the trimmed V and J ends, which lost 8 bases and 5 bases, there was a span of 15 bases. CDR3 region: CASQRGRDETQYF. CDR3 nucleotide sequence: TGTGCCAGCCAAAGGGGCAGGGATGAGACCCAGTACTTC.

V is TRBV10-3 and J is TRBJ1-6; D is unresolved. V gave up 10 bases and J gave up 6 bases, with 19 bases separating them. CDR1 and CDR2 (germline): ENHRY, SYGVKD. The CDR3 covers 15 residues. The CDR3 here is CATRQTDLSNSPLHF. CDR3 in DNA: TGTGCCACCAGACAAACGGACCTTTCTAATTCACCCCTCCACTTT.

As to this clonotype: Given a much more abundant clone one base away, this may be a read error. The chain employs TRBV10-3 and TRBJ2-5; no reliable D call. Germline V gene sequence: CDR1 ENHRY, CDR2 SYGVKD. The CDR3 has 14 amino acids. V shed 3 bases and J shed 11 bases, with 19 bases lying between them. CDR3 sequence reads: CAISDGQPNIKQYF. The DNA for the CDR3 is TGTGCCATCAGTGATGGCCAGCCGAATATTAAGCAGTACTTC.

This sequence joins TRBV14 and TRBJ2-5; TRBD1 agrees at 8 bases. This CDR3 contains 16 residues. V was clipped by 4 bases and J by 11 bases; unmatched bases: 18. Germline V gene sequence: CDR1 SGHDN, CDR2 FVKESK. The CDR3 region is CASSPFGTGDHNEQYF. The CDR3 DNA follows: TGTGCCAGCAGCCCATTCGGGACAGGTGACCACAATGAGCAGTACTTC.

This chain links TRBV4-2 with TRBJ2-3, with 9 bases matching TRBD2. The CDR3 is 17 residues long. Germline lookup yields CDR1 LGHNA and CDR2 YNFKEQ. Trimming at V came to 0 bases and at J to 6 bases, leaving 10 bases not matched to a gene. CDR3 DNA: TGTGCCAGCAGCCAAGATTGGACTAGCGATTCACGGGATACGCAGTATTTT. It yields the protein CASSQDWTSDSRDTQYF.

The genes are TRBV10-3 and TRBJ2-5; no clear D. TRBJ2-7 matches the DNA end more closely, so the J call is doubtful. Germline V gene lookup returns CDR1 ENHRY and CDR2 SYGVKD. CDR3 size: 14 residues. The CDR3 DNA sequence: TGTGCCATCAGTGAGTCGACGCAGTCCTACGAGCAGTACTTC. Its translation is CAISESTQSYEQYF.

This rearrangement joins TRBV20-1 to TRBJ2-7, with D possibly called TRBD1 or TRBD2 (6 bases each). Germline V gives CDR1 DFQATT, CDR2 SNEGSKA (reference sequence). V was pared by 0 bases and J by 3 bases, with 15 bases between. The CDR3 runs to 15 residues. This CDR3 reads CSAREARDNYYEQYF. CDR3 nucleotides: TGCAGTGCTAGAGAGGCGCGGGACAACTACTACGAGCAGTACTTC.

This clonotype has only a few counts. The V gene is TRBV4-1, the J gene TRBJ1-4; TRBD1 aligns across 8 bases. This CDR3 contains 17 residues. The V gene end was trimmed by 1 base and the J gene end by 4 bases; junction bases not matched to a gene: 8. Germline CDR1 MGHRA, CDR2 YSYEKL. The CDR3 protein is CASSQVNRGILNEKLFF. CDR3 DNA sequence: TGCGCCAGCAGCCAAGTGAACAGGGGGATCCTTAATGAAAAACTGTTTTTT.

The chain couples TRBV7-2 to TRBJ2-1; possible D gene TRBD2, 5 bases. In germline, CDR1 is SGHTA, CDR2 FQGNSA. CDR3 size: 13 residues. Trimming removed 5 bases from V and 10 bases from J, with 15 bases in between. CDR3 sequence reads: CASSREAGREQFF. CDR3 coding DNA: TGTGCCAGCAGCCGTGAGGCGGGCAGGGAGCAGTTCTTC.

This clonotype was observed a few times. The rearrangement joins TRBV20-1 to TRBJ2-7; weak D call: TRBD2 (7 bases). CDR1 and CDR2 (germline): DFQATT, SNEGSKA (reference sequence). The V and J ends lost 2 bases and 7 bases respectively, with 15 bases between them. This CDR3 comprises 13 residues. In nucleotides, the CDR3 is TGCAGTGCTAGACGGGGGGCGGGAAAGGAGCAGTACTTC. Its protein product is CSARRGAGKEQYF.